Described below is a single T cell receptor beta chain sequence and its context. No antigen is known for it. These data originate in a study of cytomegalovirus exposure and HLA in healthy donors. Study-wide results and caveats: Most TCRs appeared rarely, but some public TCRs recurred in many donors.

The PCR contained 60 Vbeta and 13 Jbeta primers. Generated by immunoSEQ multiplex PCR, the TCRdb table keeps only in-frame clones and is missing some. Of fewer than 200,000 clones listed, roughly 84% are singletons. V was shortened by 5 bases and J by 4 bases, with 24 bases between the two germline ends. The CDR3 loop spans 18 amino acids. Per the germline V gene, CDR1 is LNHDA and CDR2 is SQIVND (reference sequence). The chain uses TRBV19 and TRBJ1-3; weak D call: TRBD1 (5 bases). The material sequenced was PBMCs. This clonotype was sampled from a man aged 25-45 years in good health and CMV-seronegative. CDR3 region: CASSSASFRAGKGNTIYF. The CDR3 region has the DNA TGTGCCAGTAGTTCCGCGTCATTCAGAGCAGGGAAGGGAAACACCATATATTTT.